This entry lists 25 T cell receptor beta chains sequenced from one sample in a study of T cells after yellow fever vaccination. MiXCR, applied by TCRdb to the 5' RACE reads, yields one record per CDR3 protein. The table shows about 250,000 distinct CDR3 sequences, with about 3.7% occurring only once. The sequenced sample was PBMCs, obtained 15 days after the yellow fever booster vaccination. The receptors shown here come from a young man who received the YFV17D yellow fever vaccine.

This clonotype was detected many times. V is TRBV2 and J is TRBJ2-7, with D hard to call. The V and J ends lost 4 bases and 2 bases respectively, with 9 bases between them. This CDR3 is 13 amino acids long. Germline CDR1 SNHLY, CDR2 FYNNEI. As DNA, the CDR3 is TGTGCCAGCAGTGCCGACGACACCTACGAGCAGTACGTC. Encoded protein: CASSADDTYEQYV.

This clonotype came up many times. This rearrangement joins TRBV7-2 to TRBJ2-2; D uncertain. Trimming stripped 6 bases from V and 5 bases from J, with 10 bases between. This CDR3 comprises 13 residues. Looked up from germline, CDR1 is SGHTA and CDR2 is FQGNSA. CDR3 amino acids: CASSGRSTGELFF. The CDR3 coding sequence is TGTGCCAGCAGTGGGCGTAGTACCGGGGAGCTGTTTTTT.

This clonotype was detected many times. The rearrangement links TRBV20-1 to TRBJ2-2; 8 bases are a match to TRBD1. V was pared by 1 base and J by 5 bases, with 6 bases of the junction left unmatched. Germline V gene data show CDR1 as DFQATT and CDR2 as SNEGSKA (reference sequence). This CDR3 is 15 amino acids long. The CDR3 coding sequence is TGCAGTGCTAGAGGACTATGGACAGGGACCGGGGAGCTGTTTTTT. This encodes CSARGLWTGTGELFF.

This clonotype occurred many times. This sequence joins TRBV9 and TRBJ2-7, with 8 positions matching TRBD1. The CDR3 length is 13 residues. CDR1 SGDLS and CDR2 YYNGEE come from the germline V gene. V shed 4 bases, J shed 5 bases, and the junction held 5 bases outside the gene matches. The CDR3 DNA reads as TGTGCCAGCAGCCCTAACAGGGGGAACGAGCAGTACTTC. It codes for CASSPNRGNEQYF.

This clonotype was recorded many times. The chain employs TRBV7-3 and TRBJ2-2; no reliable D call. This CDR3 contains 12 residues. The V and J ends lost 7 bases and 6 bases respectively, with 9 bases between them. Germline CDR1 reads SGHTA; CDR2 reads FQGTGA. The CDR3 loop is CASTPGAGELFF. Here the CDR3 DNA reads TGTGCCAGCACCCCCGGCGCCGGGGAGCTGTTTTTT.

This clonotype was recorded at least ten times. This chain connects TRBV12-3 or TRBV12-4 to TRBJ2-7; 7 bases agree with TRBD1. The ends lost 3 bases at V and 1 base at J; junction bases unmatched: 3. This CDR3 contains 14 residues. The CDR3 coding sequence is TGTGCCAGCAGTTTCGCGACAGGGTCCTACGAGCAGTACTTC. Protein: CASSFATGSYEQYF.

This clonotype was recorded many times. This CDR3 is CASTGMNTEAFF. The CDR3 nucleotides read TGTGCCAGCACGGGGATGAACACTGAAGCTTTCTTT. The chain recombines TRBV2 with TRBJ1-1; unclear D gene. The germline CDR1 and CDR2 sequences are SNHLY and FYNNEI. V was cut by 7 bases and J by 0 bases, with 6 bases left in between. The CDR3 length is 12 residues. The full variable domain, its missing parts supplied by reference TRBV2 and TRBJ1-1, is EPEVTQTPSHQVTQMGQEVILRCVPISNHLYFYWYRQILGQKVEFLVSFYNNEISEKSEIFDDQFSVERPDGSNFTLKIRSTKLEDSAMYFCASTGMNTEAFFGQGTRLTVV.

This clonotype was counted at least ten times. The chain couples TRBV27 to TRBJ1-2, with 7 bases matching TRBD1. CDR3 length equals 16 residues. Trimming at V came to 6 bases and at J to 3 bases, leaving 13 bases not matched to a gene. Germline-derived CDR1 and CDR2 are MNHEY and SMNVEV (reference sequence). Here the CDR3 reads CASRPRTTGDDYGYTF. The CDR3 coding sequence is TGTGCCAGCAGGCCCCGAACCACAGGGGACGACTATGGCTACACCTTC.

This clonotype has at least ten counts. The V gene is TRBV7-2, the J gene TRBJ2-1, with a possible D match to TRBD2 (5 bases). V lost 2 bases, J lost 7 bases, and 9 bases lay in between. The germline V gene has CDR1 SGHTA and CDR2 FQGNSA. This CDR3 contains 13 residues. For the CDR3, the DNA is TGTGCCAGCAGCTTAAGCGGCAAGAATGAGCAGTTCTTC. Translating gives CASSLSGKNEQFF. Full variable domain (missing parts from reference TRBV7-2 and TRBJ2-1): GAGVSQSPSNKVTEKGKDVELRCDPISGHTALYWYRQSLGQGLEFLIYFQGNSAPDKSGLPSDRFSAERTGGSVSTLTIQRTQQEDSAVYLCASSLSGKNEQFFGPGTRLTVL.

There are many counts of this clonotype. The V and J genes are TRBV6-5 and TRBJ2-2; D possibly corresponds to TRBD1 (5 bases). The CDR3 extends over 15 amino acids. The V gene lost 1 base and the J gene lost 4 bases, with 10 bases spanning the gap. CDR1 MNHEY and CDR2 SVGAGI come from the germline V gene. CDR3 sequence (DNA): TGTGCCAGCAGTTACTATCCGACAGTCACCGGGGAGCTGTTTTTT. It encodes CASSYYPTVTGELFF.

This clonotype was observed many times. The CDR3 loop is CASSLPLQPQHF. The DNA of the CDR3 is TGTGCCAGCAGCTTACCCCTCCAGCCCCAGCATTTT. The chain carries TRBV7-2 and TRBJ1-5; the D is unclear. The CDR3 extends over 12 amino acids. Trimming removed 2 bases from V and 7 bases from J, with 6 bases in between. Germline V gene data show CDR1 as SGHTA and CDR2 as FQGNSA.

This clonotype was picked up many times. V gene TRBV29-1 combines with J gene TRBJ1-1; tentatively, D is TRBD1 (5 bases). Germline loops: CDR1 SQVTM, CDR2 ANQGSEA. V shed 4 bases and J shed 5 bases, with 14 bases lying between them. The CDR3 totals 13 residues. As DNA, the CDR3 is TGCAGCGTTGTTAGGGGCGCGGAGACTGAAGCTTTCTTT. This sequence encodes CSVVRGAETEAFF.

This clonotype was recorded many times. The rearrangement links TRBV4-2 to TRBJ2-7; 8 bases match TRBD2. Germline V gives CDR1 LGHNA, CDR2 YNFKEQ. The CDR3 is 19 residues long. Unmatched junction bases numbered 17, after V lost 1 base and J lost 3 bases. The CDR3: CASSQVRTSLCEGNYEQYV. CDR3 coding DNA: TGTGCCAGCAGCCAAGTTAGGACTAGCCTTTGCGAGGGGAACTACGAGCAGTACGTC.

This clonotype was recorded a few times. This chain's CDR3 is CASSLGQAPLAGYGYTF. The CDR3 DNA follows: TGTGCCAGCAGCTTAGGTCAGGCCCCACTTGCGGGCTATGGCTACACCTTC. V gene TRBV7-9 combines with J gene TRBJ1-2; D not certain. In germline, CDR1 is SEHNR, CDR2 FQNEAQ (reference sequence). Trimming took off 1 base at V and 4 bases at J, with 19 bases between the two ends. The CDR3 spans 17 residues.

The chain combines TRBV5-6 with TRBJ1-1; D possibly corresponds to TRBD1 (5 bases). The CDR3 is made up of 12 amino acids. The V and J ends lost 3 bases and 8 bases respectively, with 11 bases between them. Germline loops: CDR1 SGHDT, CDR2 YYEEEE. This CDR3 reads CASSSGNREAFF. CDR3 sequence (DNA): TGTGCCAGCAGCTCAGGGAATAGGGAAGCTTTCTTT.

This clonotype was counted many times. The rearrangement uses TRBV7-2 and TRBJ1-2, with 8 nucleotides matching TRBD1. Germline V CDR1 and CDR2: SGHTA, FQGNSA. Germline trimming cut 5 bases from V and 4 bases from J; bases unmatched to any gene: 3. This CDR3 is built from 13 residues. The CDR3 protein is CASSDRGGYGYTF. DNA of the CDR3: TGTGCCAGCAGCGACAGGGGTGGCTATGGCTACACCTTC. Looking up the rest from reference TRBV7-2 and TRBJ1-2 gives the full variable domain: GAGVSQSPSNKVTEKGKDVELRCDPISGHTALYWYRQSLGQGLEFLIYFQGNSAPDKSGLPSDRFSAERTGGSVSTLTIQRTQQEDSAVYLCASSDRGGYGYTFGSGTRLTVV.

This clonotype was counted between two and nine times. V is TRBV7-2 and J is TRBJ2-5; D is uncertain. Germline CDR1 SGHTA, CDR2 FQGNSA. The CDR3 totals 12 residues. V shed 5 bases and J shed 7 bases, with 11 bases lying between them. CDR3 DNA sequence: TGTGCCAGCAGCGGCCCGGAAGGGACCCAGTACTTC. Amino acids: CASSGPEGTQYF.

The sample holds many counts of this clonotype. The chain is built from TRBV5-1 and TRBJ2-5; either TRBD1 or TRBD2 may fit D (6 bases each). V dropped 3 bases and J dropped 4 bases, with 10 bases sitting between them. CDR1 is SGHRS and CDR2 is YFSETQ in the germline V gene. The CDR3 is 13 residues long. CDR3 protein: CASSSGASETQYF. In DNA, the CDR3 is TGCGCCAGCAGCTCGGGGGCGTCAGAGACCCAGTACTTC.

Ten or more counts support this clonotype. The genes are TRBV20-1 and TRBJ2-3, with D perhaps TRBD2 (5 bases). Per the germline V gene, CDR1 is DFQATT and CDR2 is SNEGSKA (reference sequence). The CDR3 loop spans 14 amino acids. Trimming took 0 bases from V and 2 from J, leaving 9 bases between them. The CDR3 loop is CSARDTRDTDTQYF. The CDR3 bases are TGCAGTGCTAGAGACACTCGGGACACAGATACGCAGTATTTT.

This clonotype was detected ten times or more. The genes are TRBV15 and TRBJ1-5; D unclear. V was cut by 2 bases and J by 4 bases, with 9 bases left in between. Germline CDR1 is LNHNV and CDR2 is YYDKDF (reference sequence). The CDR3 has 14 amino acids. CDR3 DNA: TGTGCCACCAGCAGACCCCCGGGGAATCAGCCCCAGCATTTT. As protein: CATSRPPGNQPQHF.

This clonotype was seen at least ten times. The CDR3 DNA reads as TGCGCCAGCAGCTTTCCGGGAAATACCTACGAGCAGTACGTC. This gives the protein CASSFPGNTYEQYV. This rearrangement joins TRBV5-1 to TRBJ2-7; weak D call: TRBD2 (5 bases). V lost 2 bases and J lost 2, with 11 bases in between. In germline, CDR1 is SGHRS, CDR2 YFSETQ. The CDR3 runs 14 residues.

In this sample, this clonotype turned up many times. The gene calls are TRBV10-1 and TRBJ2-1, with 7 bases aligning to TRBD1. CDR3 size: 14 residues. With V trimmed by 8 bases and J by 7 bases, 11 bases remained unmatched. CDR1 and CDR2 (germline): WNHNN, SYGVQD (reference sequence). CDR3 sequence reads: CASSSKDRRNEQFF. CDR3 in DNA: TGCGCCAGCTCGTCAAAGGACAGGAGGAATGAGCAGTTCTTC.

This clonotype showed up many times. V usage is TRBV29-1 and J usage is TRBJ1-6, with 10 bases matching TRBD1. J gave up 7 bases and V 6 bases, and 9 bases lay outside the gene matches. The germline V gene encodes CDR1 SQVTM and CDR2 ANQGSEA. The CDR3 contains 15 residues. CDR3 loop: CSVTTGGWQNSPLHF. CDR3 bases: TGCAGCGTCACGACAGGGGGCTGGCAGAATTCACCCCTCCACTTT.

The table lists this clonotype with many counts. The gene calls are TRBV27 and TRBJ1-1; D gene uncertain. With 8 bases removed from V and 6 bases from J, the gap between germline ends came to 10 bases. The CDR3 sequence is 11 residues long. The germline CDR1 and CDR2 sequences are MNHEY and SMNVEV (reference sequence). The CDR3 nucleotides read TGTGCCAGCGGCGCGTCCGCTGAAGCTTTCTTT. Translating it yields CASGASAEAFF.

This clonotype was counted many times. The chain joins TRBV7-9 to TRBJ1-2; D ambiguous. Trimming shortened V by 5 bases and J by 7 bases, and 11 bases separated the two germline ends. CDR3 length equals 12 residues. Germline V gives CDR1 SEHNR, CDR2 FQNEAQ (reference sequence). The CDR3 nucleotides read TGTGCCAGCAGCCCAGGACGTTCTGGCTACACCTTC. This gives the protein CASSPGRSGYTF.